The TCR beta chain under discussion was sequenced for a study of control samples from healthy donors and cancer patients. This clone was seen once. Clones were sequenced by immunoSEQ multiplex PCR, and TCRdb holds only the in-frame ones, with some missing. The sample lists about 85,000 clones, just under 90% occurring once. Germline V gives CDR1 MNHEY, CDR2 SMNVEV (reference sequence). V lost 7 bases and J lost 2; bases outside the gene matches: 4. The CDR3 is made up of 14 amino acids. The J gene is TRBJ2-7, the V gene TRBV27; 11 nucleotides match TRBD2. Sequenced sample: blood. The sequence was collected from a man in his fifties in good health. The CDR3 reads CASKTSGNTYEQYF. The CDR3 DNA is TGTGCCAGCAAGACTAGCGGGAACACCTACGAGCAGTACTTC.